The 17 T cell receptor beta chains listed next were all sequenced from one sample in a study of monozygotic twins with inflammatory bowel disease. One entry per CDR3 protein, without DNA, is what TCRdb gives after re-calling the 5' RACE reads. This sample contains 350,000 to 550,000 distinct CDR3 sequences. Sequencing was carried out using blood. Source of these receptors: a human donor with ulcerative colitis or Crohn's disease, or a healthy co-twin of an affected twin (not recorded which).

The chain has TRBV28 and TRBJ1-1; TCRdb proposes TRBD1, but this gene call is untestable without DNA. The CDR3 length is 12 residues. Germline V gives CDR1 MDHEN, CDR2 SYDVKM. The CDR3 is CASSPPGTEAFF.

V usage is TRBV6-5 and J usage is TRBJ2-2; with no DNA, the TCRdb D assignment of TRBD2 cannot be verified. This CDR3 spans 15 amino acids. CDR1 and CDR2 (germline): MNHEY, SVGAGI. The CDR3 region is CATLLTSGKAGELFF.

CDR3 amino acids: CASSWRADGEQFF. The J gene is TRBJ2-1, the V gene TRBV5-1; TCRdb's D call of TRBD2 is untestable without DNA. Germline V gene data show CDR1 as SGHRS and CDR2 as YFSETQ. This CDR3 comprises 13 residues.

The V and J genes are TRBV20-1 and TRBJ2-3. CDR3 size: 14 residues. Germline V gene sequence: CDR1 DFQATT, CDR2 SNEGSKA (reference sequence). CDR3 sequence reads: CSVRDSFSTDTQYF.

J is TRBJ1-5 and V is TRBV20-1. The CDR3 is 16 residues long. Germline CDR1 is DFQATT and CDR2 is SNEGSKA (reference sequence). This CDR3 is CSARGPLVDSNQPQHF.

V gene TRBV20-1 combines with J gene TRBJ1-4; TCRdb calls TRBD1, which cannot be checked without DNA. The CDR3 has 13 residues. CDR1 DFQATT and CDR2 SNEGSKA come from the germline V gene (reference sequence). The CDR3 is CRPQSPTNEKLFF.

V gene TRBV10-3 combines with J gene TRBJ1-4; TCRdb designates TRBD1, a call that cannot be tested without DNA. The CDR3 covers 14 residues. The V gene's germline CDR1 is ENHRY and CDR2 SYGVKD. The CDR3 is CAISPTPPGEKLFF.

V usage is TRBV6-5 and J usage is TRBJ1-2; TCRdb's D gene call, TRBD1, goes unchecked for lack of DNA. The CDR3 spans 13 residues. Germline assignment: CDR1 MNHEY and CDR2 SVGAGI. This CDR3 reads CASSPWANYGYTF.

The CDR3 sequence is CASGEGTGTSQPQHF. The chain carries TRBV6-1 and TRBJ1-5; absent DNA, TCRdb's TRBD1 call cannot be checked. CDR3 length: 15 residues. Germline CDR1 is MNHNS and CDR2 is SASEGT.

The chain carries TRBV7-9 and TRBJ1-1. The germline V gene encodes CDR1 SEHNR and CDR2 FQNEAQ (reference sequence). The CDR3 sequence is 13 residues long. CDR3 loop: CASSLVAYGEAFF. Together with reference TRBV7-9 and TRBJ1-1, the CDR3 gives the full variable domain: DTGVSQNPRHKITKRGQNVTFRCDPISEHNRLYWYRQTLGQGPEFLTYFQNEAQLEKSRLLSDRFSAERPKGSFSTLEIQRTEQGDSAMYLCASSLVAYGEAFFGQGTRLTVV.

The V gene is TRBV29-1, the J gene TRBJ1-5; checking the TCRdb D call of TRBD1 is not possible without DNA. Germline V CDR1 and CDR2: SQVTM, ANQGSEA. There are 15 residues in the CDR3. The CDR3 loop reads CSVAEGTGGSQPQHF.

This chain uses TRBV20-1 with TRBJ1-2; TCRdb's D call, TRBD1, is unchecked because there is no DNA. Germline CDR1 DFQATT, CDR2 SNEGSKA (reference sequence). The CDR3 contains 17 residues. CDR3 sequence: CSARPQRGGRSGDGYTF.

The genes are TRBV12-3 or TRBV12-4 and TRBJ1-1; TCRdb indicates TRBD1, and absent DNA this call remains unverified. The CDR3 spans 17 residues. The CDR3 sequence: CASSFIPPTTPGTEAFF.

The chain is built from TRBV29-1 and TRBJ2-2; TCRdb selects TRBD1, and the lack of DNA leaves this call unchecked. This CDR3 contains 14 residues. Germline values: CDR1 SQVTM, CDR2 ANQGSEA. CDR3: CSVGSGSITGELFF.

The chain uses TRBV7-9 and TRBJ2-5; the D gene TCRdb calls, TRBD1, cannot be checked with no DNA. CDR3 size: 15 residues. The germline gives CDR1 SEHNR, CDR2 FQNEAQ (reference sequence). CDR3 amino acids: CASSLGSPGQETQYF. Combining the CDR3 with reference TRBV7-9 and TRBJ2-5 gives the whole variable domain DTGVSQNPRHKITKRGQNVTFRCDPISEHNRLYWYRQTLGQGPEFLTYFQNEAQLEKSRLLSDRFSAERPKGSFSTLEIQRTEQGDSAMYLCASSLGSPGQETQYFGPGTRLLVL.

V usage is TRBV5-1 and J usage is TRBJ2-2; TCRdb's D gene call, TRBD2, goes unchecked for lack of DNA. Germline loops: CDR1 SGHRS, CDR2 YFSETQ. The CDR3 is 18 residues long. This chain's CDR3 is CASSFRERTSGYTGELFF.

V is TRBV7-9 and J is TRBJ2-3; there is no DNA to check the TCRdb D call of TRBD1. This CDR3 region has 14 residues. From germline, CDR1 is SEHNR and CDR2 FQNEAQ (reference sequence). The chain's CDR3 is CASSSDRRTDTQYF. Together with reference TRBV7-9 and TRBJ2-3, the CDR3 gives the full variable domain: DTGVSQNPRHKITKRGQNVTFRCDPISEHNRLYWYRQTLGQGPEFLTYFQNEAQLEKSRLLSDRFSAERPKGSFSTLEIQRTEQGDSAMYLCASSSDRRTDTQYFGPGTRLTVL.